This T cell receptor (beta chain) originates from a study of control samples from healthy donors and cancer patients. Measured with immunoSEQ multiplex PCR; TCRdb has only the in-frame clones, and not every one. The table lists under 110,000 clones, roughly 91% of them singletons. Trimming pared 7 bases from V and 0 bases from J, leaving 15 bases between. Germline values: CDR1 MNHEY, CDR2 SVGAGI. The CDR3 is 15 amino acids. The chain has TRBV6-5 and TRBJ1-1, with D maybe TRBD1 (6 bases). This clonotype originated in a man aged 25-40 years in good health. The specimen was blood. CDR3 residues: CASKTETGLNTEAFF. In DNA, the CDR3 is TGTGCCAGCAAAACGGAGACAGGTCTGAACACTGAAGCTTTCTTT.